This T cell receptor (beta chain) came from a study of shared clonotypes between healthy human individuals. Some clones are missing from TCRdb's copy, which holds only in-frame ones; the method was immunoSEQ multiplex PCR. The sample yields 630,000 or so clones, nearly 98% seen once. Naive CD8 cells were CD45RO-negative, positively selected for CCR7, excluding terminally differentiated effector memory CD45RA+ cells. Germline V gives CDR1 SGHVS, CDR2 FNYEAQ. V was pared by 5 bases and J by 3 bases, with 14 bases between. The CDR3 spans 14 residues. Sequences were obtained from naive CD8+ T cells sorted from blood. The receptor was derived from a man younger than 45 in good health. This chain connects TRBV7-6 to TRBJ2-7, with TRBD1 as a possible D gene (6 bases). The CDR3 DNA is TGTGCCAGCAGCCCGGGACATGGGCTCTACGAGCAGTACTTC. As protein: CASSPGHGLYEQYF.